The 21 T cell receptor beta chains in this list originate from one sample, sequenced in a study of control samples from healthy donors and cancer patients. Data came from immunoSEQ multiplex PCR; TCRdb stores just in-frame clones and leaves some out. The table lists about 100,000 clones, approximately 86% of them singletons, with 13% to 15% in the top ten. The sequenced sample was blood. These TCRs come from a man aged 25 to 45 in good health.

V is TRBV6-5 and J is TRBJ1-1; 10 bases agree with TRBD1. V shed 8 bases, J shed 0 bases, and the junction held 0 bases outside the gene matches. This CDR3 region has 13 residues. Germline loops: CDR1 MNHEY, CDR2 SVGAGI. This CDR3 is CASGQGVNTEAFF. As DNA, the CDR3 is TGTGCCAGCGGACAGGGGGTGAACACTGAAGCTTTCTTT.

This rearrangement joins TRBV7-7 to TRBJ2-3; the D gene is possibly TRBD2 (5 bases). This CDR3 has 13 residues. Trimming took 0 bases from V and 5 from J, leaving 6 bases between them. Germline lookup yields CDR1 SSHAT and CDR2 FNYEAQ (reference sequence). DNA of the CDR3: TGTGCCAGCAGCTTAGCTGAGGGAGATACGCAGTATTTT. Translating it yields CASSLAEGDTQYF.

The chain links TRBV24-1 to TRBJ1-1; the D gene is possibly TRBD1 (6 bases). The CDR3 is made up of 13 amino acids. With 5 bases removed from V and 5 bases from J, the gap between germline ends came to 11 bases. Germline CDR1 reads KGHDR; CDR2 reads SFDVKD. CDR3: CATSGGAETEAFF. The CDR3 DNA reads TGTGCCACCAGTGGGGGGGCGGAGACTGAAGCTTTCTTT.

V gene TRBV18 combines with J gene TRBJ2-5; 7 nucleotides match TRBD1. Germline CDR1 KGHSH, CDR2 LQKENI. This CDR3 spans 13 amino acids. J gave up 5 bases and V 5 bases, and 5 bases lay outside the gene matches. The CDR3 protein is CASSDRELETQYF. In nucleotides, the CDR3 is TGTGCCAGCTCAGACAGGGAATTGGAGACCCAGTACTTC.

The table lists this clone with a count of one. The chain joins TRBV11-2 to TRBJ2-3, with a tentative D call TRBD2 (6 bases). Trimming pared 5 bases from V and 4 bases from J, leaving 19 bases between. Germline lookup yields CDR1 SGHAT and CDR2 FQNNGV. The CDR3 sequence is 16 residues long. CDR3 amino acids: CASSQLFFAGSDTQYF. The DNA of the CDR3 is TGTGCCAGCAGCCAGCTTTTCTTTGCGGGATCAGATACGCAGTATTTT.

This clone was seen more than once but under ten times. The genes are TRBV4-1 and TRBJ2-5; no firm D call. This CDR3 region has 18 residues. V gave up 1 base and J gave up 2 bases, with 20 bases separating them. The germline gives CDR1 MGHRA, CDR2 YSYEKL. The CDR3 bases are TGCGCCAGCAGCCAAGCCCTCCGACTCACAGCGATACAAGAGACCCAGTACTTC. Residues: CASSQALRLTAIQETQYF.

This chain joins TRBV5-1 and TRBJ2-7, with TRBD2 identical over 8 bases. The germline CDR1 and CDR2 sequences are SGHRS and YFSETQ. Trimming at V came to 2 bases and at J to 0 bases, leaving 7 bases not matched to a gene. This CDR3 is built from 16 residues. The CDR3 region is CASSLSSGSSSYEQYF. Here the CDR3 DNA reads TGCGCCAGCAGCTTATCTAGCGGGTCGAGCTCCTACGAGCAGTACTTC.

The gene calls are TRBV3-1 (or the pseudogene TRBV3-2) and TRBJ2-5; perhaps TRBD2 as D (5 bases). V gave up 4 bases and J gave up 5 bases, with 17 bases separating them. CDR3 length: 15 amino acids. Germline-derived CDR1 and CDR2 are LGHDT and YNNKEL (reference sequence). The CDR3 sequence: CASSRQPGGWETQYF. The CDR3 DNA follows: TGTGCCAGCAGCCGCCAGCCAGGAGGTTGGGAGACCCAGTACTTC.

The rearrangement links TRBV28 to TRBJ2-7, with D perhaps TRBD2 (5 bases). Germline V gives CDR1 MDHEN, CDR2 SYDVKM. The germline V and J ends were trimmed by 5 bases and 0 bases, with 14 bases remaining between them. The length of the CDR3 is 15 residues. CDR3 coding DNA: TGTGCCAGCAGTCTGGGTGAGGGTCTCTCCTACGAGCAGTACTTC. As protein: CASSLGEGLSYEQYF.

The V call is TRBV2, the J call TRBJ1-4; TRBD1 matches at 9 bases. CDR3 length: 14 amino acids. Germline V lookup: CDR1 SNHLY, CDR2 FYNNEI. V lost 6 bases, J lost 7 bases, and 6 bases stayed unmatched. The DNA for the CDR3 is TGTGCCAGCAGCCGGGACAGGGTTCTTGAAAAACTGTTTTTT. Its translation is CASSRDRVLEKLFF.

This rearrangement joins TRBV27 to TRBJ2-3; TRBD2 matches 10 bases. The CDR3 runs to 17 residues. In germline, CDR1 is MNHEY, CDR2 SMNVEV (reference sequence). V shed 6 bases and J 3 bases; nucleotides not matched to a gene: 12. The CDR3 sequence is CASSTTLAGVWTDTQYF. The CDR3 DNA reads TGTGCCAGCAGCACTACGCTAGCGGGAGTATGGACAGATACGCAGTATTTT.

The rearrangement links TRBV6-5 to TRBJ2-7, with TRBD2 matching over 9 bases. The junction had 1 base not matched to a gene; V was cut back by 5 bases and J by 2 bases. The CDR3 loop spans 13 amino acids. CDR1 and CDR2 from the germline V gene are MNHEY and SVGAGI. The CDR3 protein is CASSRLAAYEQYF. The CDR3 DNA reads as TGTGCCAGCAGTCGACTAGCGGCCTACGAGCAGTACTTC.

The sample holds one count of this clone. The V gene is TRBV6-5, the J gene TRBJ1-5; tentatively, D is TRBD1 (5 bases). The germline V gene has CDR1 MNHEY and CDR2 SVGAGI. There are 13 residues in the CDR3. V lost 2 bases and J lost 7, with 9 bases in between. The CDR3 region is CASSYGAVQPQHF. The CDR3 DNA sequence: TGTGCCAGCAGTTACGGGGCCGTCCAGCCCCAGCATTTT.

This chain joins TRBV10-2 and TRBJ1-2, with D hard to call. Looked up from germline, CDR1 is WSHSY and CDR2 is SAAADI. The CDR3 loop spans 12 amino acids. Trimming pared 2 bases from V and 3 bases from J, leaving 4 bases between. The CDR3 region is CASSEGYYGYTF. The CDR3 DNA follows: TGCGCCAGCAGTGAGGGTTACTATGGCTACACCTTC.

The rearrangement links TRBV19 to TRBJ1-5, with 11 bases fitting TRBD1. Losses at the gene ends were 6 bases for V and 3 bases for J; bases not matched to a gene: 19. The CDR3 runs to 20 residues. From germline, CDR1 is LNHDA and CDR2 SQIVND (reference sequence). This CDR3 is CASSKRRDRGTTRYNQPQHF. DNA for the CDR3: TGTGCCAGTAGCAAAAGACGGGACAGGGGGACAACACGCTACAATCAGCCCCAGCATTTT.

This clone has just one count. The rearrangement links TRBV13 to TRBJ2-3; maybe TRBD2 (6 bases). The V gene lost 5 bases and the J gene lost 5 bases, with 14 bases spanning the gap. Germline CDR1 is PRHDT and CDR2 is FYEKMQ (reference sequence). The CDR3 runs to 14 residues. In nucleotides, the CDR3 is TGTGCCAGCAGCCCCCGGGACTTAAGAGATACGCAGTATTTT. Translated, it gives CASSPRDLRDTQYF. The complete variable domain, with remaining parts taken from reference TRBV13 and TRBJ2-3, reads AAGVIQSPRHLIKEKRETATLKCYPIPRHDTVYWYQQGPGQDPQFLISFYEKMQSDKGSIPDRFSAQQFSDYHSELNMSSLELGDSALYFCASSPRDLRDTQYFGPGTRLTVL.

The rearrangement links TRBV11-2 to TRBJ1-1; D gene unclear. V lost 1 base and J lost 3, with 12 bases in between. The CDR3 runs to 15 residues. Looked up from germline, CDR1 is SGHAT and CDR2 is FQNNGV. The CDR3 loop reads CASSLGSGRDTEAFF. DNA of the CDR3: TGTGCCAGCAGCTTAGGCAGCGGGAGGGACACTGAAGCTTTCTTT.

This rearrangement joins TRBV24-1 to TRBJ2-1, with 7 bases matching TRBD2. Trimming took 9 bases from V and 8 from J; bases not matched to a gene: 9. CDR1 and CDR2 (germline): KGHDR, SFDVKD. This CDR3 region has 13 residues. The DNA of the CDR3 is TGTGCCACCTCACTCACTAGCGCCGATGAGCAGTTCTTC. Translated, it gives CATSLTSADEQFF.

The CDR3 is CASSYLGDQPQHF. As DNA, the CDR3 is TGTGCCAGCAGTTACTTGGGCGATCAGCCCCAGCATTTT. The rearrangement joins TRBV6-2 or TRBV6-3 to TRBJ1-5; D is uncertain. V was cut by 1 base and J by 5 bases, with 6 bases left in between. Germline CDR1 reads MNHEY; CDR2 reads SVGEGT. This CDR3 has 13 amino acids.

This chain uses TRBV15 with TRBJ2-5, with D uncertain. The CDR3 contains 15 residues. Trimming stripped 1 base from V and 1 base from J, with 10 bases between. CDR1 is LNHNV and CDR2 is YYDKDF in the germline V gene (reference sequence). The CDR3 loop is CATSRVDSSQETQYF. The CDR3 region has the DNA TGTGCCACCAGCAGAGTAGATTCGAGCCAAGAGACCCAGTACTTC.

This clone was counted only a few times. The chain is built from TRBV7-3 and TRBJ2-1; TRBD1 matches 7 bases. Germline CDR1 is SGHTA and CDR2 is FQGTGA. V shed 5 bases and J 5 bases; nucleotides not matched to a gene: 6. This CDR3 has 14 residues. CDR3 bases: TGTGCCAGCAGCCCATCGGGACAGAACAATGAGCAGTTCTTC. Its protein is CASSPSGQNNEQFF.